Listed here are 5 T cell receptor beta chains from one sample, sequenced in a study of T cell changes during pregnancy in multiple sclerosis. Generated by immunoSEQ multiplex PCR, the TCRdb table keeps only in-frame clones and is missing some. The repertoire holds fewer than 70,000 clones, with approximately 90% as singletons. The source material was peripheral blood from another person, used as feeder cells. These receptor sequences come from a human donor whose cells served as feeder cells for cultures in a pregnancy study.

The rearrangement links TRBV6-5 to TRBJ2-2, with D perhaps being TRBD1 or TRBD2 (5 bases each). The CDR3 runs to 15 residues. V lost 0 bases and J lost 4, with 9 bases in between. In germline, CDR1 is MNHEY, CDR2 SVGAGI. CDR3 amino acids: CASSYSGPFTGELFF. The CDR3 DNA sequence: TGTGCCAGCAGTTACTCGGGACCGTTCACCGGGGAGCTGTTTTTT.

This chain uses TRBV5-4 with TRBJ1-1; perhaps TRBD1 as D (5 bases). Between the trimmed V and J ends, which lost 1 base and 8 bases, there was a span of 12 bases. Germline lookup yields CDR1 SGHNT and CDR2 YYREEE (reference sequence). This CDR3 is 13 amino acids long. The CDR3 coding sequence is TGTGCCAGCAGCTTGTTGGGTCGGACAGAAGCTTTCTTT. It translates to CASSLLGRTEAFF.

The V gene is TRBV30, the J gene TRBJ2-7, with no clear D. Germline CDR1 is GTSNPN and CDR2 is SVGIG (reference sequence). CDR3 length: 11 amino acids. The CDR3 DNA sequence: TGTACGTTTGAAGAAGGCTACGAGCAGTACTTC. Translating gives CTFEEGYEQYF.

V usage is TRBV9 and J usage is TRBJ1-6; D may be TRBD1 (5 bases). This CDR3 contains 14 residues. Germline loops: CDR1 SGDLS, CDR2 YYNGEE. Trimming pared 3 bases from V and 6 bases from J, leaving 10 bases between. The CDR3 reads CASSAGTTNSPLHF. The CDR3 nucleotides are TGTGCCAGCAGCGCCGGGACCACTAATTCACCCCTCCACTTT.

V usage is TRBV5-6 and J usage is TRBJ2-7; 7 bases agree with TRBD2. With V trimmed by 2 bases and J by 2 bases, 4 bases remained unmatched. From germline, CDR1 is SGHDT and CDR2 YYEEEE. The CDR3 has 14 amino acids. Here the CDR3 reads CASSFASGTYEQYF. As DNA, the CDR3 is TGTGCCAGCAGCTTCGCTAGCGGAACCTACGAGCAGTACTTC.